This T cell receptor beta chain comes out of a study of T-cell memory formation after mild COVID-19. Only a few counts were recorded for this clonotype. From the 5' RACE reads, TCRdb called clonotypes with MiXCR, one entry per CDR3 protein. Of just over 400,000 distinct CDR3 sequences in the sample, under 25% are singletons; the top ten hold over 10%. The CDR3 is 16 amino acids. V lost 2 bases to trimming and J lost 5 bases; unmatched junction nucleotides: 9. Germline CDR1 and CDR2: SGHRS and YFSETQ. Sequences were obtained from PBMCs or a T cell subset sorted from them (not recorded which). The V gene is TRBV5-1, the J gene TRBJ2-3; the match to TRBD2 covers 9 bases. The sequence came from an adult woman who had mild COVID-19 (a few samples of this study predate the infection). Cell type and time point are not known. The DNA for the CDR3 is TGCGCCAGCAGCTTCGACGTAGCGGGAGACGTAGATACGCAGTATTTT. This encodes CASSFDVAGDVDTQYF.